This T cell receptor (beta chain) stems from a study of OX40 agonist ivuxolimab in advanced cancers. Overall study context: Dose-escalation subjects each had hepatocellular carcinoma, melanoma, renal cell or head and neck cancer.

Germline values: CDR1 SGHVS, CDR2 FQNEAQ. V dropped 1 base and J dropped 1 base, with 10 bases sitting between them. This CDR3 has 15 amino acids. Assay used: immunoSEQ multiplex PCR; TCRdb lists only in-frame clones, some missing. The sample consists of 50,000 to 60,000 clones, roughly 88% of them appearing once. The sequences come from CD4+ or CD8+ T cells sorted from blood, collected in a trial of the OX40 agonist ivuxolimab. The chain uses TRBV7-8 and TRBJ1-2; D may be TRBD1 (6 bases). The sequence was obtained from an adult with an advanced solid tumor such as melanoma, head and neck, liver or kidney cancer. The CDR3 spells CASSLGAGDNYGYTF. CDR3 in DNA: TGTGCCAGCAGCTTAGGGGCAGGGGATAACTATGGCTACACCTTC. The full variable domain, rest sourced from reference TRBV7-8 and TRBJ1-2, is GAGVSQSPRYKVAKRGQDVALRCDPISGHVSLFWYQQALGQGPEFLTYFQNEAQLDKSGLPSDRFFAERPEGSVSTLKIQRTQQEDSAVYLCASSLGAGDNYGYTFGSGTRLTVV.